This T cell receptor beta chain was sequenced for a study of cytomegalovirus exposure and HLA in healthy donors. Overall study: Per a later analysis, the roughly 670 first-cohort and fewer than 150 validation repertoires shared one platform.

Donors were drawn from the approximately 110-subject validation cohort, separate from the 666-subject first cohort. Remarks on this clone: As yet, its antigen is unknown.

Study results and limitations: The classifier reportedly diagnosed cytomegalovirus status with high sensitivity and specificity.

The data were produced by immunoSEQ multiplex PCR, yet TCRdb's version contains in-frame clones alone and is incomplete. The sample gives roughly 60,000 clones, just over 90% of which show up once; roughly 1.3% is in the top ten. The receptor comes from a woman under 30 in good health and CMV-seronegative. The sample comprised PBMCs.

Written as DNA, the CDR3 is TGTGCCAGCAGCCGGACAGGGGGCGACACCGGGGAGCTGTTTTTT. Amino acids: CASSRTGGDTGELFF. V usage is TRBV2 and J usage is TRBJ2-2, with TRBD1 identical over 11 bases. J was trimmed by 3 bases and V by 6 bases; bases with no gene match: 3. The CDR3 contains 15 residues. From germline, CDR1 is SNHLY and CDR2 FYNNEI.